These 11 T cell receptor beta chains came from one sample sequenced in a study of blood T cell repertoires in COVID-19. The table came from immunoSEQ multiplex PCR; TCRdb's copy has only in-frame clones and leaves some out. Found here are approximately 290,000 clones, 80% to 90% of them singletons; the top ten hold more than 3.5%. Specimen: PBMCs or T cells enriched from blood (not recorded which). Receptor source: a woman in her twenties or thirties who had recovered from COVID-19.

The chain links TRBV24-1 to TRBJ2-2; 9 bases map to TRBD1. J lost 6 bases, V lost 1 base, and 8 bases had no gene match. The CDR3 contains 17 residues. Germline assignment: CDR1 KGHDR and CDR2 SFDVKD. CDR3 protein: CATSDLRDRASPGELFF. For the CDR3, the DNA is TGTGCCACCAGTGATTTAAGGGACAGGGCTTCACCCGGGGAGCTGTTTTTT.

The genes are TRBV18 and TRBJ1-1; D unclear. The V gene's germline CDR1 is KGHSH and CDR2 LQKENI. V lost 5 bases and J lost 1, with 14 bases in between. This CDR3 region has 15 residues. The CDR3, as DNA: TGTGCCAGCTCAGGATTTGGGAGAAAGAACACTGAAGCTTTCTTT. Protein: CASSGFGRKNTEAFF.

This clone was detected only once. J is TRBJ2-7 and V is TRBV5-6; D unclear. Per the germline V gene, CDR1 is SGHDT and CDR2 is YYEEEE. Trimming took off 0 bases at V and 2 bases at J, with 12 bases between the two ends. The CDR3 consists of 15 residues. This chain's CDR3 is CASSLVAQFPYEQYF. DNA for the CDR3: TGTGCCAGCAGCTTGGTGGCCCAATTTCCCTACGAGCAGTACTTC.

The chain uses TRBV7-8 and TRBJ1-6; D is unclear. This CDR3 contains 15 residues. V lost 2 bases, J lost 0 bases, and 5 bases lay in between. From germline, CDR1 is SGHVS and CDR2 FQNEAQ. CDR3 sequence: CASSLRSSYNSPLHF. For the CDR3, the DNA is TGTGCCAGCAGCTTACGGAGCTCCTATAATTCACCCCTCCACTTT.

The rearrangement uses TRBV6-1 and TRBJ1-2; TRBD1 might be the D (5 bases). CDR1 and CDR2 from the germline V gene are MNHNS and SASEGT. V dropped 2 bases and J dropped 3 bases, with 10 bases sitting between them. There are 14 residues in the CDR3. DNA of the CDR3: TGTGCCAGCAGTGAACAGGGTATCGACTATGGCTACACCTTC. Translating it yields CASSEQGIDYGYTF.

The CDR3 nucleotides read TGTGCCAGCAGCTTGAGGGTAGAGCAGTACTTC. It translates to CASSLRVEQYF. V gene TRBV7-9 combines with J gene TRBJ2-7, with D tentatively TRBD2 (5 bases). The CDR3 totals 11 residues. Trimming stripped 3 bases from V and 7 bases from J, with 7 bases between. Per germline, CDR1 SEHNR and CDR2 FQNEAQ (reference sequence).

V gene TRBV10-2 combines with J gene TRBJ2-3; 8 nucleotides match TRBD2. The germline V gene has CDR1 WSHSY and CDR2 SAAADI. V dropped 11 bases and J dropped 6; count of bases not matched to a gene: 13. The CDR3 runs to 14 residues. The CDR3 sequence is CAGAERGSRDTQYF. CDR3 coding DNA: TGCGCCGGGGCCGAGCGGGGGAGCAGGGATACGCAGTATTTT.

J is TRBJ2-3 and V is TRBV5-1; D not resolved. V lost 4 bases and J lost 2, with 8 bases in between. Germline V lookup: CDR1 SGHRS, CDR2 YFSETQ. The CDR3 is made up of 13 amino acids. CDR3 bases: TGCGCCAGCAGCATTGGGCCCACAGATACGCAGTATTTT. As protein: CASSIGPTDTQYF.

The chain uses TRBV15 and TRBJ2-5, with D possibly being TRBD1 (6 bases). CDR3 length: 15 residues. Trimming pared 0 bases from V and 4 bases from J, leaving 12 bases between. Germline V gives CDR1 LNHNV, CDR2 YYDKDF (reference sequence). The CDR3 bases are TGTGCCACCAGCAGAGACAAGACCAGGGGAGAGACCCAGTACTTC. Amino acid sequence: CATSRDKTRGETQYF.

The V gene is TRBV14, the J gene TRBJ2-1, with 7 bases fitting TRBD2. The V gene end was trimmed by 5 bases and the J gene end by 4 bases; junction bases not matched to a gene: 8. The CDR3 has 15 residues. From germline, CDR1 is SGHDN and CDR2 FVKESK. The DNA for the CDR3 is TGTGCCAGCAGCTCAAAGCGGGGACTGTACAATGAGCAGTTCTTC. Translation gives CASSSKRGLYNEQFF. Drawing the rest from reference TRBV14 and TRBJ2-1, the complete variable domain is EAGVTQFPSHSVIEKGQTVTLRCDPISGHDNLYWYRRVMGKEIKFLLHFVKESKQDESGMPNNRFLAERTGGTYSTLKVQPAELEDSGVYFCASSSKRGLYNEQFFGPGTRLTVL.

The gene calls are TRBV28 and TRBJ1-5; D remains ambiguous. CDR3 length: 11 residues. V lost 4 bases, J lost 9 bases, and 7 bases lay in between. Germline V gene data show CDR1 as MDHEN and CDR2 as SYDVKM. The CDR3, as DNA: TGTGCCAGCAGTTCGAACTGGCCCCAGCATTTT. Its protein is CASSSNWPQHF.